These 3 T cell receptor beta chains originate from one sample sequenced in a study of CD8+ T cells in alopecia areata. Treatment specified: oral pan-JAK inhibitor, 5-10 mg twice daily. Once RNA had been extracted, it was reverse transcribed into cDNA to act as the sequencing template. Assay: immunoSEQ multiplex PCR; the TCRdb copy retains only in-frame clones and omits some. The table has around 120,000 clones, about 50% seen once; the top ten hold 0.46%. Sequenced here: CD4+ T cells sorted from blood, sampled at week 4, from a patient treated with tofacitinib. The receptors were gathered from a human donor with alopecia areata.

The table lists this clone with many counts. The chain has TRBV7-2 and TRBJ2-7; tentatively, D is TRBD2 (6 bases). The V end was cut by 5 bases, the J end by 0 bases, with 17 bases between. Per germline, CDR1 SGHTA and CDR2 FQGNSA. This CDR3 contains 16 residues. The CDR3 region is CASSPQGGKSSYEQYF. In DNA form, the CDR3 reads TGTGCCAGCAGCCCACAAGGCGGGAAGAGCTCCTACGAGCAGTACTTC.

The V call is TRBV28, the J call TRBJ2-7; D is uncertain. Trimming stripped 5 bases from V and 3 bases from J, with 5 bases between. The germline gives CDR1 MDHEN, CDR2 SYDVKM. This CDR3 comprises 11 residues. In DNA, the CDR3 is TGTGCCAGCAGTATTCGCTACGAGCAGTACTTC. Protein sequence: CASSIRYEQYF.

The rearrangement joins TRBV29-1 to TRBJ2-1; D unresolved. The CDR3 is 14 residues long. V was clipped by 7 bases and J by 2 bases, with 15 bases between them. The germline V gene encodes CDR1 SQVTM and CDR2 ANQGSEA. The DNA for the CDR3 is TGCAGCGCCTTCGACCCTCCGGCCTACAATGAGCAGTTCTTC. Its translation: CSAFDPPAYNEQFF.